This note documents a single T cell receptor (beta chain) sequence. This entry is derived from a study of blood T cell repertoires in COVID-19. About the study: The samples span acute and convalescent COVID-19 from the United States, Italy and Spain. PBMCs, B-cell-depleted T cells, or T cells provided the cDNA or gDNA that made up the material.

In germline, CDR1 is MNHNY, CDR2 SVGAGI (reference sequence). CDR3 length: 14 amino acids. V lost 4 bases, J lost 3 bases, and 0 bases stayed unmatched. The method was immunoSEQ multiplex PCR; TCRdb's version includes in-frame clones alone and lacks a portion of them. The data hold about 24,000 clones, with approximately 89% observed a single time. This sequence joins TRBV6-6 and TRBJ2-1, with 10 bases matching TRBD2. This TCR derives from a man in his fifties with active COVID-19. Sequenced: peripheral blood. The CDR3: CASSSSGGYNEQFF. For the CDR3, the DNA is TGTGCCAGCAGTTCTAGCGGGGGCTACAATGAGCAGTTCTTC.